Described below is a single T cell receptor (beta chain) sequence and its context. The CDR3 contains 15 residues. Trimming cost V 3 bases and J 1 base; bases outside gene matches: 5. Germline V gene lookup returns CDR1 SGHRS and CDR2 YFSETQ. This specimen comes from a study of blood T cell repertoires in COVID-19. Clones were read by immunoSEQ multiplex PCR, and TCRdb kept only the in-frame ones, dropping some. The table records around 240,000 clones, 70% to 85% of them present only once. The chain couples TRBV5-1 to TRBJ2-3; TRBD2 agrees at 7 bases. This clonotype was sampled from a woman over 75 with acute or convalescent COVID-19. Sequenced sample: peripheral blood. The CDR3 loop is CASSSERGGTDTQYF. The CDR3 DNA is TGCGCCAGCAGCTCGGAGCGGGGTGGCACAGATACGCAGTATTTT.